A selection of T cell receptor beta chains follows, all from one sample in a study of beta chain features in type 1 diabetes. Assay: immunoSEQ multiplex PCR; the TCRdb copy retains only in-frame clones and omits some. There are about 340,000 clones in the sample; around an eighth occur only once, and roughly 0.015% lies in the top ten. Sequences were obtained from naive CD4+ T cells from blood. The source of these receptors is a woman aged 18-35 years with type 1 diabetes. The CDR3 runs from the conserved cysteine through the conserved F or W. The D gene is left open where the match is weak. Rows may omit the clone size; those that give it use once, few, many or a size class.

>NA|NA|13|TRBV21-1|TRBJ2-2
CASSLPDSGELFF
TGTGCCAGCAGCCTCCCGGACAGCGGGGAGCTGTTTTTT
>NA|TRBD1|15|TRBV25-1|TRBJ2-7
CASSEPGTGGLEQYF
TGTGCCAGCAGTGAACCCGGGACAGGGGGCTTGGAGCAGTACTTC
>few|TRBD2|16|TRBV4-2|TRBJ2-7
CASSLGRASGSNEQYF
TGTGCCAGCAGCCTCGGACGGGCTAGCGGGAGTAACGAGCAGTACTTC
>few|TRBD2|19|TRBV4-2|TRBJ2-1
CASSLEGDGLASSYNEQFF
TGTGCCAGCAGCTTAGAGGGAGACGGACTAGCCAGTTCCTACAATGAGCAGTTCTTC
>few|TRBD2|14|TRBV6-6|TRBJ2-3
CASSWAGGTDTQYF
TGTGCCAGCAGTTGGGCGGGAGGAACAGATACGCAGTATTTT
>NA|NA|15|TRBV29-1|TRBJ1-2
CSVDTTGTSNYGYTF
TGCAGCGTTGATACGACAGGAACCTCTAACTATGGCTACACCTTC
>NA|TRBD1|13|TRBV29-1|TRBJ1-2
CSVEAGGDYGYTF
TGCAGCGTTGAAGCAGGGGGTGACTATGGCTACACCTTC
>NA|TRBD2|13|TRBV2|TRBJ2-7
CATRGSGTYEQYF
TGTGCCACCAGGGGTAGCGGGACCTACGAGCAGTACTTC
>NA|TRBD2|15|TRBV27|TRBJ2-1
CASSAKRELNNEQFF
TGTGCCAGCAGTGCCAAGCGGGAGTTAAACAATGAGCAGTTCTTC
>few|TRBD2|15|TRBV14|TRBJ2-5
CASSQVAGGPGTQYF
TGTGCCAGCAGCCAAGTAGCGGGAGGGCCCGGGACCCAGTACTTC
>NA|NA|14|TRBV30|TRBJ1-4
CAWSTGVEWEKLFF
TGTGCCTGGAGTACGGGGGTGGAATGGGAAAAACTGTTTTTT
>NA|TRBD1|15|TRBV5-1|TRBJ1-4
CASSSGQDVREKLFF
TGCGCCAGCAGCAGCGGACAGGATGTACGTGAAAAACTGTTTTTT
>few|NA|17|TRBV4-3|TRBJ2-1
CASSQDAGPVSYNEQFF
TGCGCCAGCAGCCAAGATGCGGGTCCAGTCTCCTACAATGAGCAGTTCTTC
>few|NA|13|TRBV9|TRBJ1-2
CASSVSSNYGYTF
TGTGCCAGCAGCGTATCATCCAACTATGGCTACACCTTC
>few|TRBD2|14|TRBV19|TRBJ2-1
CASRRAGVDNEQFF
TGTGCCAGTAGAAGAGCGGGAGTGGACAATGAGCAGTTCTTC
>NA|NA|11|TRBV29-1|TRBJ1-4
CSPVRSRKLFF
TGCAGCCCTGTGAGAAGTCGAAAACTGTTTTTT
>few|NA|13|TRBV2|TRBJ2-5
CASSENQGGTQYF
TGTGCCAGCAGTGAGAATCAAGGCGGGACCCAGTACTTC
>few|TRBD2|17|TRBV9|TRBJ2-5
CASSPGTSGRAQETQYF
TGTGCCAGCAGCCCGGGGACTAGCGGGAGGGCCCAAGAGACCCAGTACTTC
>NA|TRBD2|15|TRBV25-1|TRBJ2-2
CASKDTGRATGELFF
TGTGCCAGCAAGGACACGGGGAGGGCGACCGGGGAGCTGTTTTTT
>few|NA|18|TRBV5-6|TRBJ2-1
CASSLDVVGGRSYNEQFF
TGTGCCAGCAGCTTGGATGTGGTGGGAGGACGCTCCTACAATGAGCAGTTCTTC
>NA|TRBD1|16|TRBV11-2|TRBJ2-6
CASSSPTGSGANVLTF
TGTGCCAGCAGCTCCCCGACAGGGTCTGGGGCCAACGTCCTGACTTTC
>NA|NA|16|TRBV7-8|TRBJ1-5
CASSFFARTSNQPQHF
TGTGCCAGCAGCTTTTTTGCCAGAACCAGCAATCAGCCCCAGCATTTT
>few|NA|10|TRBV20-1|TRBJ2-7
CSAAGAGLTF
TGCAGTGCTGCCGGTGCGGGCCTCACCTTC
>few|TRBD1|14|TRBV29-1|TRBJ2-3
CSARTGGGTDTQYF
TGCAGCGCCCGAACAGGGGGAGGAACAGATACGCAGTATTTT
>few|NA|19|TRBV27|TRBJ2-2
CASSPRSLVGLANTGELFF
TGTGCCAGCAGTCCGCGTTCACTAGTTGGGCTCGCGAACACCGGGGAGCTGTTTTTT
>NA|NA|15|TRBV5-1|TRBJ2-1
CASSLDAGPYNEQFF
TGCGCCAGCAGCTTGGACGCGGGCCCCTACAATGAGCAGTTCTTC
>NA|NA|12|TRBV21-1|TRBJ2-1
CASSKPGGEQFF
TGTGCCAGCAGCAAACCGGGGGGTGAGCAGTTCTTC
>NA|NA|15|TRBV5-4|TRBJ1-2
CASSPGAGGDYGYTF
TGTGCCAGCAGCCCCGGGGCGGGCGGGGACTATGGCTACACCTTC
>NA|NA|16|TRBV9|TRBJ1-1
CASSAGALGGSTEAFF
TGTGCCAGCAGCGCCGGAGCCCTCGGGGGATCCACTGAAGCTTTCTTT
>NA|NA|15|TRBV7-9|TRBJ2-1
CASSSHYPVYNEQFF
TGTGCCAGCAGCTCACATTACCCCGTCTACAATGAGCAGTTCTTC
>few|TRBD2|15|TRBV4-2|TRBJ2-7
CASSQAGTTPYEQYF
TGTGCCAGCAGCCAAGCCGGGACTACCCCCTACGAGCAGTACTTC
>few|NA|13|TRBV11-3|TRBJ2-7
CASSLGYGYEQYF
TGTGCCAGCAGCTTAGGGTACGGGTACGAGCAGTACTTC
>NA|NA|13|TRBV19|TRBJ1-5
CASSTQRNQPQHF
TGTGCCAGTAGTACCCAGCGGAATCAGCCCCAGCATTTT
>NA|TRBD1|16|TRBV7-2|TRBJ1-5
CASSHGDRGRNQPQHF
TGTGCCAGCAGTCATGGGGACAGGGGCCGCAATCAGCCCCAGCATTTT
>NA|TRBD2|14|TRBV25-1|TRBJ2-1
CATHPTASGRGQFF
TGTGCCACCCATCCTACGGCTAGCGGGAGAGGGCAGTTCTTC
>NA|TRBD2|15|TRBV5-4|TRBJ2-1
CASSFGTSGYNEQFF
TGTGCCAGCAGCTTCGGGACTAGCGGTTACAATGAGCAGTTCTTC
>few|NA|12|TRBV7-9|TRBJ2-3
CASAVETDTQYF
TGTGCCAGTGCGGTGGAGACAGATACGCAGTATTTT
>few|NA|15|TRBV2|TRBJ2-3
CASSGGTPPPDTQYF
TGTGCCAGCAGTGGCGGGACGCCTCCACCAGATACGCAGTATTTT
>few|NA|12|TRBV6-5|TRBJ1-1
CASSRVNTEAFF
TGTGCCAGCAGCCGAGTAAACACTGAAGCTTTCTTT
>few|NA|12|TRBV25-1|TRBJ2-3
CASRTQGHTQYF
TGTGCCAGCAGGACGCAGGGGCATACGCAGTATTTT
>few|TRBD1|13|TRBV7-9|TRBJ1-5
CASSLDRGQPQHF
TGTGCCAGCAGCCTGGACAGGGGGCAGCCCCAGCATTTT
>NA|NA|15|TRBV7-9|TRBJ1-1
CASSRPGGLNTEAFF
TGTGCCAGCAGCCGGCCGGGGGGGTTGAACACTGAAGCTTTCTTT